The source of this T cell receptor (beta chain) is a study of T cell repertoires in cytomegalovirus infection. Study as a whole: It was the public TCR beta signatures that indicated both CMV infection and matching HLA type. Broader study findings: CMV-specific TCR beta clonotypes restricted by HLA-C were the ones dominating the ex vivo response. Totalled public TCR beta family frequency picked out people who carried CMV plus the relevant HLA.

TCRdb re-analysed the reads in MiXCR, keeping a single row per CDR3 protein. The repertoire consists of around 530,000 distinct CDR3 sequences, with approximately 26% occurring once and the leading ten covering over 10%. This clonotype occurred a few times. Its antigen is still unknown. Germline CDR1 SGHTA, CDR2 FQGNSA. V was pared by 4 bases and J by 4 bases, with 19 bases between. The CDR3 sequence is 16 residues long. The sample consisted of PBMCs. This TCR derives from a human donor in good health (CMV status not recorded). Some clones in this sample may be carry-over from other donors' samples. V and J are TRBV7-2 and TRBJ1-1; the D is unclear. The CDR3 nucleotides are TGTGCCAGCAGCTCCTTGGTCGGGGTGGAGGGCACTGAAGCTTTCTTT. Translation gives CASSSLVGVEGTEAFF.